This T cell receptor beta chain was retrieved from a study of cytomegalovirus exposure and HLA in healthy donors listed by TCRdb under 2017. In terms of the full investigation: In an earlier analysis of under 600 of the donors, 276 Gb of sequence data and just under 120 million unique TCR beta sequences from 150 million to 200 million T cells were reported. Rather than drawing on any new phenotypic data, the later analysis identified candidate immune exposures from TCR beta sequences and the way those sequences occurred across donors. Besides the first cohort of under 700 subjects, a separate validation cohort made up of 120 different subjects was used. A handful of DR-DQ haplotypes were handled as single units for association and clustering because linkage in the cohort was strong. Every repertoire in the discovery cohort had been generated on one and the same sequencing platform. High-throughput TCR immunosequencing, statistical association of individual TCRs with disease status, and machine learning were combined to predict cytomegalovirus infection status. Genome-wide SNP genotypes for about three fifths of the roughly 700 donors were used in a later genetic analysis, which treated that subset as a discovery cohort. Of the 398 genotyped donors, approximately 80% fell in the genetic ancestry cluster associated with self-reported Caucasian donors. Donor age, sex, ethnicity and CMV serostatus were compiled alongside the repertoire data. The study profiled the T cell repertoires of under 850 subjects by immunosequencing and related them to cytomegalovirus serostatus. About 300 gigabases of sequencing data and tens of millions of unique TCR sequences were included in an early release covering roughly 600 HLA-typed donors. Among about 360 genotyped donors of the cohort, an average of approximately 240,000 unique TCR beta nucleotide sequences were sequenced per donor, roughly a sixth of them non-productive. Typing coverage differed by locus: A, B, C, DRB1 and DQB1 were typed in about 629-630 donors, DQA1 in about 500, DPA1 in 606, and DPB1 in 450 to 480. HLA typing included class I and class II loci at four-digit resolution. The study was designed to test whether signatures of past pathogen exposure could be identified by cataloging public T cell receptors. To study patterns of TCR occurrence, a later analysis re-analyzed previously published TCR beta repertoires from 700 or so donors and added high-resolution HLA genotyping. In an earlier analysis of over 550 of the donors, high-throughput TCR beta sequencing was used to judge whether each TCR beta V gene segment behaved as functional or pseudogenic. Here is what the overall study found, with its caveats: According to a later analysis, most CMV-associated TCR beta chains appeared to be HLA-restricted, and the HLA associations seemed to be driven largely by CMV exposure. According to a later analysis, parvovirus B19, influenza, CMV and Epstein-Barr virus appeared linked to several top co-occurrence clusters. Three of the identified cytomegalovirus-associated TCR beta chains were confirmed in vitro to be specific for cytomegalovirus antigens. It was suggested by the authors that the approach could potentially be generalized to other disease states and immunological phenotypes. An association between a missense DCLRE1C variant and V-gene and J-gene trimming of TCR beta chains was found in a later genetic analysis and replicated in an independent cohort. Because HLA typing was missing for some donors at each locus, association tests included only the typed subset. For the cohort, immune exposure information was limited to CMV serostatus. Because counts were too low, about 18 rarely observed V segments, including chromosome 9 orphons, were excluded from the earlier analysis of some 540 of the donors. In a later genetic analysis, fewer N-insertions in productive TCRs were reported among donors in an Asian-associated ancestry cluster than the approximately 670-donor mean. Linkage disequilibrium might explain the correlated functional status among segregating V segments, but an unknown experimental factor could not be excluded. In the study, approximately 150 TCR beta chains were listed as associated with cytomegalovirus. A later analysis found that HLA-associated TCR beta chains were more clonally expanded and had lower generation probabilities than equally common non-associated chains. In an earlier analysis of roughly 500 of the donors, most TCR beta V segments appeared in productive rearrangements about 87% or about 30% of the time, broadly matching IMGT annotations. While some public TCRs were present in many individuals, most TCR sequences turned up only very rarely across donors. Roughly uniform sequencing depth across donors was assumed in presence/absence analyses, although this assumption may not hold. The classifier was reported to diagnose cytomegalovirus status with high specificity and sensitivity in both the original and validation cohorts. Assigning TCR associations to individual alleles was difficult when HLA alleles, especially DR and DQ, strongly co-occurred. This cohort had only TCR beta chains sequenced, and the lack of alpha or paired-chain data limited which features could be detected. A later analysis associated about 16,000 TCR beta sequences with specific HLA alleles at a false discovery rate of 0.05. Some IMGT-functional V segments, including TRBV6-2 and TRBV6-3, could not be told apart with the 87-base-pair reads, so those segments were excluded. In a later analysis, the rate of TCR association differed among HLA loci, with DRB1 alleles having the most associated TCRs and HLA-C alleles having the fewest. A cluster of highly shared sequence variants was judged likely to be a technical artifact of the sequencing pipeline. A further reported finding was that TCR beta sequences accurately predicted the HLA-A and HLA-B alleles for most subjects in the first cohort.

On this clone itself: This clone's antigen is unknown. No qualities accompany the bases; no much larger clone lies one base away.

The library was built by means of the immunoSEQ multiplex PCR assay. For the multiplex PCR, a mixture combining 60 forward primers for TCR Vbeta segments and 13 reverse primers for TCR Jbeta segments was used. The CDR3 region of rearranged TCR beta genes was amplified from genomic DNA with a multiplex PCR assay. Amplified TCR beta libraries were sequenced as 87-base-pair reads on the Illumina HiSeq System. Per the source publication's procedure: A later analysis counted approximately 76 million unique TCR beta chains across the 666 repertoires, and some 12 million of these chains were shared by at least two donors. A nearest-neighbor algorithm error-corrected the raw reads and collapsed the reads into unique sequences, merging closely related sequences to remove PCR and sequencing errors. Alignment of CDR3 sequences to IMGT reference sequences was used to assign V, D and J gene segments. For a sequence to be retained, at least a six-nucleotide match to both a V gene segment and a J gene segment was required. Rearrangements were classified as productive when the CDR3 lacked stop codons and remained in frame with V and J, and all other rearrangements were classified as non-productive. Following IMGT convention, CDR3 was defined as the stretch from the second conserved V-encoded cysteine up to the conserved J-encoded phenylalanine. Sequences without an unambiguous match to a single V gene segment were excluded from the earlier analysis of a few hundred of the donors. In an earlier analysis of approximately 590 of the donors, a V segment was called functional when productive rearrangements were above 56.7%, and segregating when the standard deviation between donors exceeded 5%. A statistical classification framework was developed to diagnose cytomegalovirus status using the catalog of TCR beta chain sequences. In a later analysis, V and J genes were assigned by comparing TCR nucleotide sequences against IMGT/GENE-DB human TR gene sequences. In a later analysis, CDR3 sequences and most-parsimonious VDJ recombination scenarios were assigned using the TCRdist pipeline. In a later analysis, every TCR beta chain was defined by the combination of its CDR3 amino acid sequence and its V-gene family, and reads without a unique V-gene family were dropped. As a way to deal with suspected cross-contamination and a sequencing artifact, a later analysis dropped 640 or so nucleotide sequences that were highly shared and had low generation probability. In a later analysis, a clonal expansion index was calculated for each public chain from normalized within-repertoire ranks of inferred template counts. A later analysis computed generation probabilities with a VDJ recombination model fitted to out-of-frame rearrangements, and checked the results against IGoR. In a later analysis, TCR-TCR, TCR-HLA and TCR-CMV co-occurrence was scored with hypergeometric tests, and a repertoire-size bias correction was applied to TCR pairs. To estimate false discovery rates, a later analysis permuted the HLA or CMV assignments 20 times. In a later analysis, co-occurring TCRs were grouped using DBSCAN, and TCRdist sequence similarity was added for clustering within HLA-allele-positive subsets. Repertoires with fewer than 30,000 or more than 120,000 public chains were left out of co-occurrence clustering, as were a few repertoires with anomalous nucleotide sharing. The clones in this table, taken by TCRdb from immuneACCESS, are in-frame only. Not every clone is retained; where verified, under half of the shortfall comes from an unresolved V gene, and the cause of the rest is unknown. The V and J calls and clone size come from that table; D and trimming were worked out from the DNA. In all, the sample holds 150,000 to 200,000 clones, and 75% to 80% of those were seen once. The ten largest clones take up about 14% of the sample.

In total, 630 or so healthy bone marrow donors made up the cohort. At the time of sampling, every cohort member was nominally healthy, though immune exposures that went unrecorded were likely present. The donor was CMV seropositive and belonged to the group of 250 to 300 seropositive cohort members. Every donor gave a peripheral blood sample, and the peripheral blood mononuclear cells from that sample were used for TCR beta sequencing. Genomic DNA extraction from the blood cell samples was performed with the Qiagen DNeasy Blood Extraction Kit. Spanning cysteine to phenylalanine, the CDR3 consists of 15 amino acids. Only the CDR3 DNA is retained, 45 bases long and in frame from the first base. Unmatched junction bases come to 10, with V trimmed by 2 bases and J by 7 bases. The germline V gene gives CDR1 as SGHTA and CDR2 as FQGNSA.

This chain is built from TRBV7-2 and TRBJ2-5, with 7 bases matching TRBD2. The source of this sequence is a man aged 50 to 59 in good health and CMV-seropositive. What was sequenced was PBMCs. At the DNA level, the sequence is TGTGCCAGCAGCTTAAGCCTAGCGGCCTGGGGGACCCAGTACTTC. Its amino acids are CASSLSLAAWGTQYF.